This entry features one T cell receptor beta chain sequence. This clonotype is categorized as medium-sized (0.01 to 0.1%). Its antigen has not been determined. One base away there is no much larger clone; base qualities are not given. This sample was taken from a study of somatic reversion in DOCK8 deficiency (dated by TCRdb to the early 2020s). For the study in its entirety: The study compared T cell receptor beta repertoires of DOCK8-deficient patients, DOCK8-revertant patients and healthy volunteers. The study set out to investigate how, in DOCK8 deficiency, somatic reversion of pathogenic DOCK8 variants alters lymphocyte differentiation and function. DOCK8-deficient patients in the study had been reported previously. Paper-wide results and their limitations: The source material for each sample, whole blood versus PBMCs, was not specified per sample in the methods.

Blood for healthy controls was obtained from volunteer donors provided by blood services in Australia and France. Genomic DNA for TCR repertoire analysis was extracted from either whole blood samples or PBMCs. The library was produced with multiplex PCR. One-step amplicon PCR with EuroClonality-NGS primers was used to generate TRB libraries from roughly 98 ng genomic DNA. Sequencing of the TRB amplicons was carried out on Illumina MiSeq instruments using 2 x 250 bp version 2 chemistry. Turning to the authors' computational methods: Primary TRB sequence analysis and V(D)J annotation were performed with IMGT/HighV-QUEST. Repertoire diversity and composition were evaluated with VDJtools after removing nonfunctional clones and downsampling for comparisons between samples. In-frame beta chains were kept once TCRdb had trimmed the public reads at Q25 with fastp and called clones with MiXCR. Every entry covers one CDR3 protein and lists the most common genes and DNA from its rows. The V and J calls here are based on TCRdb, not the publication. The sample table contains several thousand distinct CDR3 sequences; only one count was recorded for about 25% of them. Around 9.1% of the sample goes to the ten largest clones.

The CDR3 covers 14 residues, taking in both the cysteine and the phenylalanine. Just the 42-base CDR3 DNA is kept, in frame starting at base 1. Sequences SGHRS (CDR1) and YFSETQ (CDR2) are obtained from the germline V gene. V and J lose 3 bases and 7 bases, and a span of 13 bases separates them. Sequencing was carried out using peripheral blood. This receptor was taken from a human donor in good health. The chain is encoded by TRBV5-1 joined to TRBJ2-2; possibly the D gene is TRBD1, per 6 matching bases. The CDR3 loop reads CASSSSRGHGELFF. The bases are TGCGCCAGCAGCTCGAGCAGGGGTCACGGGGAGCTGTTTTTT.